The 21 T cell receptor beta chains listed next were all sequenced from one sample in a study of blood T cell repertoires in COVID-19 (dated by TCRdb to 2018 to 2020). Preparation of the library involved the immunoSEQ multiplex PCR assay. TCRdb obtained this table from immuneACCESS and retained in-frame rearrangements with V and J assigned. These tables miss some clones; where compared with another copy, unresolved V genes account for less than half of the shortfall, and the remainder is unexplained. For this sample there are around 100,000 clones; around 88% appear just once. Jointly, the top ten make up around 3.2% of the sample. The sample taken for sequencing was peripheral blood. The source is a human donor in a cohort sampled during active COVID-19.

The CDR3 loop reads CATSRDPGSPLHF. CDR3 DNA: TGTGCCACCAGCAGAGATCCGGGTTCACCCCTCCACTTT. This chain links TRBV15 with TRBJ1-6; D unresolved. The CDR3 spans 13 residues. The germline V and J ends were trimmed by 0 bases and 9 bases, with 6 bases remaining between them. Germline CDR1 is LNHNV and CDR2 is YYDKDF (reference sequence).

The rearrangement links TRBV10-1 to TRBJ2-7, with TRBD2 identical over 12 bases. The CDR3 totals 17 residues. With V trimmed by 4 bases and J by 5 bases, 12 bases remained unmatched. The V gene's germline CDR1 is WNHNN and CDR2 SYGVQD (reference sequence). In DNA form, the CDR3 reads TGCGCCAGCAGTGTGGGACTAGCGGGTAATCCAAGTCACGAGCAGTACTTC. It is translated as CASSVGLAGNPSHEQYF.

This clone has a single count. The chain recombines TRBV4-3 with TRBJ1-1; TRBD1 matches at 8 bases. This CDR3 is built from 16 residues. J gave up 1 base and V 8 bases, and 12 bases lay outside the gene matches. Germline V CDR1 and CDR2: LGHNA, YSLEER. The CDR3 DNA sequence: TGCGCCAGCCGACTAGACAGGGGTTTGACGAACACTGAAGCTTTCTTT. It yields the protein CASRLDRGLTNTEAFF.

The V gene is TRBV11-2, the J gene TRBJ2-1; D is possibly TRBD2 (6 bases). CDR1 SGHAT and CDR2 FQNNGV come from the germline V gene. This CDR3 comprises 15 residues. Trimming pared 5 bases from V and 8 bases from J, leaving 19 bases between. This CDR3 is CASSTNPSSADEQFF. The CDR3 DNA sequence: TGTGCCAGCAGCACCAACCCTTCTAGCGCAGATGAGCAGTTCTTC.

The chain uses TRBV24-1 and TRBJ2-3; 8 bases are shared with TRBD2. The germline gives CDR1 KGHDR, CDR2 SFDVKD. With V trimmed by 2 bases and J by 4 bases, 7 bases remained unmatched. The CDR3 length is 16 residues. The CDR3 loop reads CATSDWTSRPSDTQYF. The CDR3 DNA reads as TGTGCCACCAGTGATTGGACTAGCCGACCCTCAGATACGCAGTATTTT.

The chain links TRBV11-2 to TRBJ2-1; 8 bases line up with TRBD2. V was clipped by 5 bases and J by 6 bases; unmatched bases: 9. CDR3 length equals 15 residues. Germline loops: CDR1 SGHAT, CDR2 FQNNGV. CDR3 sequence: CASSNPWTSSNEQFF. The CDR3 region has the DNA TGTGCCAGCAGCAATCCGTGGACTAGCAGCAATGAGCAGTTCTTC.

The rearrangement uses TRBV5-1 and TRBJ2-5, with TRBD1 matching 12 bases. Germline trimming cut 4 bases from V and 4 bases from J; bases unmatched to any gene: 5. Germline V CDR1 and CDR2: SGHRS, YFSETQ. The CDR3 is 15 amino acids. CDR3 loop: CASSVRDRGPETQYF. CDR3 bases: TGCGCCAGCAGCGTCCGGGACAGGGGGCCAGAGACCCAGTACTTC. Full variable domain (outside the CDR3, taken from reference TRBV5-1 and TRBJ2-5): KAGVTQTPRYLIKTRGQQVTLSCSPISGHRSVSWYQQTPGQGLQFLFEYFSETQRNKGNFPGRFSGRQFSNSRSEMNVSTLELGDSALYLCASSVRDRGPETQYFGPGTRLLVL.

The chain has TRBV9 and TRBJ2-3; tentatively, D is TRBD2 (6 bases). Trimming took 4 bases from V and 2 from J, leaving 11 bases between them. The CDR3 runs 14 residues. Germline V gives CDR1 SGDLS, CDR2 YYNGEE. The CDR3 here is CASSSQDYTDTQYF. The CDR3, as DNA: TGTGCCAGCAGCTCCCAGGACTACACAGATACGCAGTATTTT.

The V call is TRBV28, the J call TRBJ2-1, with no clear D. Germline CDR1 and CDR2: MDHEN and SYDVKM. The CDR3 loop spans 14 amino acids. The V end lost 7 bases, the J end lost 9 bases, and 19 bases lay between the germline ends. CDR3 nucleotides: TGTGCCAGCAACCCGACCCGGAGAAACGGTGAGCAGTTCTTC. It specifies CASNPTRRNGEQFF.

This chain connects TRBV5-4 to TRBJ1-1; 8 bases line up with TRBD1. The germline CDR1 and CDR2 sequences are SGHNT and YYREEE (reference sequence). The CDR3 covers 14 residues. The V and J ends lost 2 bases and 4 bases, in that order; junction bases with no gene match: 4. The CDR3 region has the DNA TGTGCCAGCAGCTTAAAACAGGGGGGCACTGAAGCTTTCTTT. It specifies CASSLKQGGTEAFF.

This rearrangement joins TRBV29-1 to TRBJ2-2, with D unclear. Germline V CDR1 and CDR2: SQVTM, ANQGSEA. The CDR3 is 13 residues long. V lost 3 bases, J lost 2 bases, and 7 bases lay in between. The CDR3: CSVDKTNTGELFF. The CDR3 DNA sequence: TGCAGCGTTGATAAAACTAACACCGGGGAGCTGTTTTTT.

J is TRBJ1-2 and V is TRBV5-1; 9 bases are a match to TRBD1. Germline CDR1 SGHRS, CDR2 YFSETQ. Germline trimming cut 0 bases from V and 7 bases from J; bases unmatched to any gene: 7. The CDR3 extends over 15 amino acids. For the CDR3, the DNA is TGCGCCAGCAGCTTGGGGGACAGGGTGACGGGTGGCTACACCTTC. It translates to CASSLGDRVTGGYTF.

The gene calls are TRBV11-2 and TRBJ2-7; the match to TRBD2 covers 7 bases. Germline assignment: CDR1 SGHAT and CDR2 FQNNGV. V lost 1 base, J lost 8 bases, and 14 bases stayed unmatched. This CDR3 comprises 16 residues. In DNA, the CDR3 is TGTGCCAGCAGCTTAGCCGCCCCGGGGGGACCTACGAAGCAGTACTTC. Translating gives CASSLAAPGGPTKQYF.

The table lists this clone with a count of one. The chain uses TRBV7-2 and TRBJ2-1; possibly TRBD2 for D (5 bases). The germline CDR1 and CDR2 sequences are SGHTA and FQGNSA. CDR3 size: 20 residues. Trimming removed 0 bases from V and 4 bases from J, with 25 bases in between. The CDR3 protein is CASSLARFRRRERRYNEQFF. The CDR3 DNA reads as TGTGCCAGCAGCTTAGCCCGATTTAGACGCCGGGAACGAAGGTACAATGAGCAGTTCTTC.

J is TRBJ2-1 and V is TRBV12-3 or TRBV12-4; tentative D call: TRBD1 (6 bases). Trimming cost V 5 bases and J 15 bases, with 20 bases left between them. This CDR3 has 13 residues. The CDR3 DNA reads as TGTGCCAGCAGTAAGGGGCAGGGGAACTTTCGGTTCTTC. Translation: CASSKGQGNFRFF.

This clone was picked up a small number of times. The V and J genes are TRBV30 and TRBJ2-5; TRBD1 is a possible D gene (7 bases). The CDR3 runs 13 residues. The germline V gene encodes CDR1 GTSNPN and CDR2 SVGIG (reference sequence). V shed 6 bases and J shed 7 bases, with 18 bases lying between them. The CDR3 loop is CACRGTASSTQYF. CDR3 bases: TGTGCCTGCCGCGGGACAGCTTCCTCGACCCAGTACTTC.

The rearrangement uses TRBV19 and TRBJ2-7, with D possibly TRBD1 on 5 matching bases. The CDR3 length is 11 residues. Per germline, CDR1 LNHDA and CDR2 SQIVND (reference sequence). Trimming took off 6 bases at V and 12 bases at J, with 15 bases between the two ends. CDR3 DNA: TGTGCCAGTAGCAGTCGACAGACCCGGTACTTC. As protein: CASSSRQTRYF.

V and J are TRBV11-3 and TRBJ1-1; unclear D gene. Germline V lookup: CDR1 SGHNT, CDR2 YENEEA. CDR3 length equals 13 residues. V was clipped by 3 bases and J by 6 bases, with 11 bases between them. CDR3 nucleotide sequence: TGTGCCAGCAGCTTTGTCCGCGGCGCTGAAGCTTTCTTT. It codes for CASSFVRGAEAFF.

The J gene is TRBJ2-7, the V gene TRBV7-9; perhaps TRBD1 as D (6 bases). Trimming shortened V by 3 bases and J by 2 bases, and 17 bases separated the two germline ends. The CDR3 runs to 16 residues. Germline CDR1 SEHNR, CDR2 FQNEAQ (reference sequence). The chain's CDR3 is CASSLFLSGETYEQYF. Written as DNA, the CDR3 is TGTGCCAGCAGCTTGTTTTTGTCAGGGGAGACCTACGAGCAGTACTTC.

The gene calls are TRBV6-2 or TRBV6-3 and TRBJ1-6, with D uncertain. Trimming removed 2 bases at V and 1 base at J, with 9 bases between. This CDR3 spans 16 amino acids. The germline V gene encodes CDR1 MNHEY and CDR2 SVGEGT. CDR3 sequence: CASSYDGMSYNSPLHF. CDR3 sequence (DNA): TGTGCCAGCAGTTACGACGGGATGTCCTATAATTCACCCCTCCACTTT.

V and J are TRBV3-1 (or the pseudogene TRBV3-2) and TRBJ1-1, with D uncertain. The V end lost 5 bases, the J end lost 5 bases, and 18 bases lay between the germline ends. The CDR3 spans 15 residues. CDR1 LGHDT and CDR2 YNNKEL come from the germline V gene (reference sequence). The CDR3 is CASSSTTVRGTEAFF. Here the CDR3 DNA reads TGTGCCAGCAGCTCAACGACCGTTAGAGGGACTGAAGCTTTCTTT.